A selection of T cell receptor beta chains follows, all from one sample in a study of OX40 agonist ivuxolimab in advanced cancers. Method: immunoSEQ multiplex PCR; TCRdb's copy keeps in-frame clones and lacks some. The table shows roughly 97,000 clones, with roughly nine tenths occurring only once. The starting material was CD4+ or CD8+ T cells sorted from blood, obtained in a trial of the OX40 agonist ivuxolimab. These receptors all stem from an adult with an advanced solid tumor such as melanoma, head and neck, liver or kidney cancer. Both conserved end residues are part of each CDR3. Each record gives: clone size, J gene, V gene, D gene, CDR3 protein, CDR3 DNA. The D gene is left open where the match is weak. Where a row states a size, it is once, few, many or the class of an expanded clone; other rows omit it.

size: .
J: TRBJ1-2
V: TRBV5-5
D: .
CDR3: CASSPGGDGYGYTF
DNA: TGTGCCAGCAGTCCCGGTGGGGATGGCTATGGCTACACCTTC

size: .
J: TRBJ2-7
V: TRBV5-1
D: .
CDR3: CASSYYAYEQYF
DNA: TGCGCCAGCAGCTACTACGCCTACGAGCAGTACTTC

size: .
J: TRBJ1-2
V: TRBV5-4
D: .
CDR3: CASSLPTGSYGYTF
DNA: TGTGCCAGCAGCTTGCCCACCGGGAGCTATGGCTACACCTTC

size: .
J: TRBJ1-1
V: TRBV6-4
D: .
CDR3: CACPEKQGDRGDTEAFF
DNA: TGTGCCTGCCCAGAGAAACAGGGCGATCGGGGGGACACTGAAGCTTTCTTT

size: .
J: TRBJ1-2
V: TRBV4-2
D: TRBD1
CDR3: CASSQPLGQGSYGYTF
DNA: TGTGCCAGCAGCCAACCATTAGGACAGGGTAGCTATGGCTACACCTTC

size: .
J: TRBJ2-1
V: TRBV9
D: .
CDR3: CASSADPRGYNEQFF
DNA: TGTGCCAGCAGCGCTGACCCCCGAGGGTACAATGAGCAGTTCTTC

size: few
J: TRBJ1-1
V: TRBV4-1
D: .
CDR3: CASSHGTEAFF
DNA: TGCGCCAGCAGCCATGGGACTGAAGCTTTCTTT

size: .
J: TRBJ2-3
V: TRBV4-2
D: .
CDR3: CASSQDSGTRTDTQYF
DNA: TGTGCCAGCAGCCAAGACAGTGGGACCCGCACAGATACGCAGTATTTT

size: .
J: TRBJ2-7
V: TRBV30
D: TRBD2
CDR3: CACPVAGGHKQYF
DNA: TGTGCCTGTCCCGTAGCGGGGGGGCACAAGCAGTACTTC

size: .
J: TRBJ1-2
V: TRBV4-2
D: .
CDR3: CASSQEGKTNYGYTF
DNA: TGTGCCAGCAGCCAAGAGGGGAAGACAAACTATGGCTACACCTTC

size: .
J: TRBJ2-7
V: TRBV2
D: .
CDR3: CASSGTYEQYF
DNA: TGTGCCAGCAGTGGGACCTACGAGCAGTACTTC

size: .
J: TRBJ1-1
V: TRBV6-5
D: TRBD1
CDR3: CASRGTVGEAFF
DNA: TGTGCCAGCAGGGGGACAGTGGGTGAAGCTTTCTTT

size: .
J: TRBJ2-1
V: TRBV7-9
D: .
CDR3: CASSLIGGYYNEQFF
DNA: TGTGCCAGCAGCTTAATCGGCGGATACTACAATGAGCAGTTCTTC

size: .
J: TRBJ2-1
V: TRBV11-3
D: TRBD2
CDR3: CASSSSLRKSGRTNNEQFF
DNA: TGTGCCAGCAGCTCGTCCCTGAGGAAGAGCGGGAGGACTAACAATGAGCAGTTCTTC

size: once
J: TRBJ2-2
V: TRBV11-2
D: .
CDR3: CASSLNTGRSGTGELFF
DNA: TGTGCCAGCAGCCTAAACACAGGGCGGAGCGGCACCGGGGAGCTGTTTTTT

size: .
J: TRBJ1-2
V: TRBV7-9
D: .
CDR3: CASGGGNNYGYTF
DNA: TGTGCAAGCGGGGGGGGCAACAACTATGGCTACACCTTC

size: .
J: TRBJ1-1
V: TRBV4-3
D: TRBD1
CDR3: CASSQALYRGRGTEAFF
DNA: TGCGCCAGCAGCCAAGCTCTCTACAGGGGGCGTGGGACTGAAGCTTTCTTT

size: .
J: TRBJ1-5
V: TRBV6-5
D: .
CDR3: CASSYSLHQPQHF
DNA: TGTGCCAGCAGTTACTCCCTCCATCAGCCCCAGCATTTT

size: once
J: TRBJ1-2
V: TRBV19
D: .
CDR3: CASSIGGINGYTF
DNA: TGTGCCAGTAGTATTGGAGGAATTAATGGCTACACCTTC

size: .
J: TRBJ2-7
V: TRBV10-1
D: .
CDR3: CASSEEGDEQYF
DNA: TGCGCCAGCAGTGAAGAAGGCGACGAGCAGTACTTC

size: .
J: TRBJ1-1
V: TRBV15
D: TRBD1
CDR3: CAASRDRGTAEAFF
DNA: TGTGCCGCCAGCAGAGACAGGGGGACGGCTGAAGCTTTCTTT

size: once
J: TRBJ2-7
V: TRBV18
D: .
CDR3: CASSPFETGMTYEQYF
DNA: TGTGCCAGCTCACCTTTTGAGACAGGCATGACCTACGAGCAGTACTTC

size: .
J: TRBJ1-5
V: TRBV6-1
D: .
CDR3: CASTQGGAQQPQHF
DNA: TGTGCCAGCACCCAAGGGGGGGCCCAACAGCCCCAGCATTTT

size: .
J: TRBJ1-2
V: TRBV19
D: .
CDR3: CASSQEWGYTF
DNA: TGTGCCAGTAGTCAAGAGTGGGGCTACACCTTC

size: .
J: TRBJ2-3
V: TRBV4-2
D: .
CDR3: CASSQEGGGGPADTQYF
DNA: TGTGCCAGCAGCCAAGAGGGAGGCGGAGGGCCGGCAGATACGCAGTATTTT